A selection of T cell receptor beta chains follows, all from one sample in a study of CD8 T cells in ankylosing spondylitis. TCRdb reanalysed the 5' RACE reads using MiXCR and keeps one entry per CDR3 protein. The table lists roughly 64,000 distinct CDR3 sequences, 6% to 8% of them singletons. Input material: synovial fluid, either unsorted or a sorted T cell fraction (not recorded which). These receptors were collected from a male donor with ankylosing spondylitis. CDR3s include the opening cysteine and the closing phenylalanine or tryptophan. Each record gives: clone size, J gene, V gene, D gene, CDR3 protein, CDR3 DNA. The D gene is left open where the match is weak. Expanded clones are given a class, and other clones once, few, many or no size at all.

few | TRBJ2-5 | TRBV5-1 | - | CASSLDLGLGETQYF | TGCGCCAGCAGCTTGGATCTGGGCCTGGGGGAGACCCAGTACTTC
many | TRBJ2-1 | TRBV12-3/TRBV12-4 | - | CASSLTGTSDNEQFF | TGTGCCAGCAGCCTCACCGGGACCTCCGACAATGAGCAGTTCTTC
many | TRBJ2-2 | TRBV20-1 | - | CRALRTVVGELFF | TGCAGGGCACTCAGGACGGTCGTAGGGGAGCTGTTTTTT
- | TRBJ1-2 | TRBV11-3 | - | CASSLRRDLGGYTF | TGTGCCAGCAGCTTACGGCGGGACCTGGGAGGCTACACCTTC
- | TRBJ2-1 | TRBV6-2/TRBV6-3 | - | CASSGPRGQFF | TGTGCCAGCAGCGGTCCCCGGGGGCAGTTCTTC
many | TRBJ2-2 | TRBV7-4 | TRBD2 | CASSSYNVEREGANTGELFF | TGTGCCAGCAGCTCCTATAACGTGGAGCGGGAGGGCGCGAACACCGGGGAGCTGTTTTTT
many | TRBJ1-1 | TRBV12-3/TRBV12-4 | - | CASSPDGTEAFF | TGTGCCAGCAGTCCCGACGGCACTGAAGCTTTCTTT
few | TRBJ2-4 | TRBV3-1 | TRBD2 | CASSQEKLSGTSGLAKNIQYF | TGTGCCAGCAGCCAAGAGAAGCTTTCCGGGACTAGCGGTCTAGCCAAAAACATTCAGTACTTC
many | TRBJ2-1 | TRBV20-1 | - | CSASYRTYHEQFF | TGCAGTGCTAGTTACAGGACGTATCATGAGCAGTTCTTC
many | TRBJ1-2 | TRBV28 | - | CASSRLGEYYGYTF | TGTGCCAGCAGTCGGCTTGGCGAGTACTATGGCTACACCTTC
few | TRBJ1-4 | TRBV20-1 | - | CSACAYGPRREKLFF | TGCAGTGCTTGCGCTTACGGACCCCGGCGGGAAAAACTGTTTTTT
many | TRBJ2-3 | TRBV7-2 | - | CASSLVGSTDTQYF | TGTGCCAGCAGCTTAGTGGGGTCCACAGATACGCAGTATTTT
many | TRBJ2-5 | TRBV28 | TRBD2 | CASSRQTSAQETQYF | TGTGCCAGCAGTCGCCAGACTAGCGCCCAAGAGACCCAGTACTTC
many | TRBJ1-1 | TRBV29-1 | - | CSVVVGQGTEAFF | TGCAGCGTTGTTGTGGGGCAGGGCACTGAAGCTTTCTTT
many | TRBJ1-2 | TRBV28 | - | CASSLAAGRYGYTF | TGTGCCAGCAGTTTAGCGGCGGGTCGCTATGGCTACACCTTC
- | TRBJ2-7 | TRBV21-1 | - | CASSTQGAPSPLRELLRYEQYF | TGTGCCAGCAGCACCCAGGGGGCCCCAAGCCCGCTAAGGGAGCTATTAAGGTACGAGCAGTACTTC
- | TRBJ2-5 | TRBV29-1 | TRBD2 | CTTTGRGGGQETQYF | TGCACCACAACGGGACGGGGGGGAGGGCAAGAGACCCAGTACTTC
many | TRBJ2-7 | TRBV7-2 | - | CASSLVGTIYEQYF | TGTGCCAGCAGCTTAGTTGGGACGATTTACGAGCAGTACTTC
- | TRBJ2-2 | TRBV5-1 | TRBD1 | CASSLPGTGDTGELFF | TGCGCCAGCAGCTTACCCGGGACAGGGGACACCGGGGAGCTGTTTTTT
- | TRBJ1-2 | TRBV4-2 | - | CASSRPTDLYGYTF | TGTGCCAGCAGCAGACCGACAGACCTCTATGGCTACACCTTC
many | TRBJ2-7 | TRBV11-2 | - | CASSLGSGENRAYEQYF | TGTGCCAGCAGCTTAGGATCTGGCGAAAACCGAGCCTACGAGCAGTACTTC
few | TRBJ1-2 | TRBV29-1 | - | CSVEGSSTGYGYTF | TGCAGCGTTGAGGGCTCCTCGACCGGCTATGGCTACACCTTC
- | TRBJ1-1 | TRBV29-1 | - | CSVRTFAVSRAGTEAFF | TGCAGCGTCCGAACCTTTGCGGTCAGTCGGGCGGGCACTGAAGCTTTCTTT
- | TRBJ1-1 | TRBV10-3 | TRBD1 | CAPEGANTEAFF | TGTGCTCCTGAGGGGGCGAACACTGAAGCTTTCTTT
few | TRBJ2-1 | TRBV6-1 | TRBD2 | CASTPGNGRAGNEQFF | TGTGCCAGCACCCCTGGGAACGGGAGGGCCGGGAATGAGCAGTTCTTC
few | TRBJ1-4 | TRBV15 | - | CATKGHQGSDEKLFF | TGTGCCACCAAGGGGCATCAGGGGTCGGATGAAAAACTGTTTTTT
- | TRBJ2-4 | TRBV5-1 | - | CASSLVLGAQDIQYF | TGCGCCAGCAGCTTGGTGTTGGGGGCTCAGGACATTCAGTACTTC
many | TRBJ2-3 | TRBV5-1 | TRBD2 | CASSPSGAGTDTQYF | TGCGCCAGCAGCCCTAGCGGGGCGGGCACAGATACGCAGTATTTT
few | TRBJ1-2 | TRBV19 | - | CASTPTHGRANYGYTF | TGTGCCAGTACCCCAACCCACGGAAGAGCTAACTATGGCTACACCTTC
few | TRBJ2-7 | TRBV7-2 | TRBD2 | CASSLALASGGYEQYF | TGTGCCAGCAGCTTAGCGCTCGCTAGCGGAGGCTACGAGCAGTACTTC
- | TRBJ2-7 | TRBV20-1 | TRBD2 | CSAINAGLRSEQYF | TGCAGTGCTATAAATGCGGGACTAAGAAGCGAGCAGTACTTC
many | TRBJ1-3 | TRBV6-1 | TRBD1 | CASTGQGYGNTIYF | TGTGCCAGCACCGGACAGGGTTACGGAAACACCATATATTTT
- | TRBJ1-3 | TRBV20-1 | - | CSAQGPGNTIYF | TGCAGTGCCCAGGGCCCTGGAAACACCATATATTTT
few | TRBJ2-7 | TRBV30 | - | CAWTDSYEQYF | TGTGCCTGGACGGACTCCTACGAGCAGTACTTC
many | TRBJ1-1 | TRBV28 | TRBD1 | CASQVDRGSTEAFF | TGTGCCAGCCAGGTGGACAGGGGATCGACTGAAGCTTTCTTT
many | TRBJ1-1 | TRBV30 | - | CAWRTTWAEAFF | TGTGCCTGGAGGACGACTTGGGCTGAAGCTTTCTTT
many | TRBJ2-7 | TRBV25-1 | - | CASSDLEVGLYEQYF | TGTGCCAGCAGTGATCTGGAGGTGGGGCTCTACGAGCAGTACTTC
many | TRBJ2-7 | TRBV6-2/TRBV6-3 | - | CASMKTPERNEQYF | TGTGCCAGCATGAAGACTCCGGAGAGAAACGAGCAGTACTTC
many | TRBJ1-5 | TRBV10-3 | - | CAIRGGQDNQPQHF | TGTGCCATCAGGGGGGGGCAGGACAATCAGCCCCAGCATTTT
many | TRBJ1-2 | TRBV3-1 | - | CASSHEWGGYGYTF | TGTGCCAGCAGCCACGAGTGGGGCGGCTATGGCTACACCTTC
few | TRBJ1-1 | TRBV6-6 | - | CASSWVSNTEAFF | TGTGCCAGCAGTTGGGTTTCAAACACTGAAGCTTTCTTT
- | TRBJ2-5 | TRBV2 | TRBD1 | CASSDGTGRATQYF | TGTGCCAGCAGTGATGGGACAGGAAGAGCTACCCAGTACTTC
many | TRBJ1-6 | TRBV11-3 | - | CASSLGRRGNSPLHF | TGTGCCAGCAGCTTGGGGAGACGAGGGAATTCACCCCTCCACTTT
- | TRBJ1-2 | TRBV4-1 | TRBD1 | CASSQDRGPYGYTF | TGCGCCAGCAGCCAAGACAGGGGGCCCTATGGCTACACCTTC
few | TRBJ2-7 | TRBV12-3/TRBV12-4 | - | CASSRGVHEQYF | TGTGCCAGCAGCCGAGGGGTGCACGAGCAGTACTTC
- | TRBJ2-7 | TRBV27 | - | CASSSGETPYEQYF | TGTGCCAGCAGCTCAGGGGAGACGCCCTACGAGCAGTACTTC
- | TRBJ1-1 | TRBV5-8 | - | CASRARGNTEAFF | TGTGCCAGCAGGGCCAGGGGGAACACTGAAGCTTTCTTT
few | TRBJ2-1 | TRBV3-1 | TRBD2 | CASSLHPGTRGFDEQFF | TGTGCCAGCAGCCTCCACCCCGGGACTAGGGGGTTTGATGAGCAGTTCTTC
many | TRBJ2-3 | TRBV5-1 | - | CASNPTGPGGTDTQYF | TGCGCCAGCAACCCTACAGGGCCCGGCGGGACAGATACGCAGTATTTT
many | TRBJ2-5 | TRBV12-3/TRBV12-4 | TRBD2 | CASSPRPGLASGTQYF | TGTGCCAGCAGCCCACGGCCGGGACTAGCCTCAGGGACCCAGTACTTC
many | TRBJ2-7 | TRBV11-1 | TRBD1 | CASSLTGVVYEQYF | TGTGCCAGCAGCCTGACAGGGGTAGTCTACGAGCAGTACTTC
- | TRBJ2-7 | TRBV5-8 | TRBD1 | CASSHTDRGREQYF | TGTGCCAGCAGCCACACGGACAGGGGGCGGGAGCAGTACTTC
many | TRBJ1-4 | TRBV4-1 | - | CASSQDSDGIELFF | TGCGCCAGCAGCCAAGACTCGGACGGAATAGAACTGTTTTTT